This TCR beta chain was obtained from a study of OX40 agonist ivuxolimab in advanced cancers. At the level of the study: Prior checkpoint blockade (anti-PD-1, anti-PD-L1 or anti-CTLA-4) was permitted; approximately 40% had it. Study outcomes and limitations: Averaged across samples, CD8+ T cells carried more expanded clones than CD4+ did. The study found among the lowest clonal expansion in partial responders at 0.1-3.0 mg/kg.

Note on this clone: Its target is not known.

Produced via immunoSEQ multiplex PCR; TCRdb's table is partial and in-frame only. The sample yields around 80,000 clones, around 90% seen once. No patient had autoimmune disease or received systemic immunosuppression. The CDR3 runs to 18 residues. V and J are TRBV21-1 and TRBJ2-5; TRBD2, the D gene given by the table, was not confirmed from the DNA. TRBV21-1 is classified as a pseudogene. This sequence originates from an adult with an advanced solid tumor such as melanoma, head and neck, liver or kidney cancer. The specimen was CD4+ or CD8+ T cells sorted from blood, collected in a trial of the OX40 agonist ivuxolimab. The CDR3 sequence: CASSKASLAGGLCETQYF. CDR3 DNA sequence: TGTGCCAGCAGCAAAGCCTCACTAGCGGGAGGCCTTTGTGAGACCCAGTACTTC.